The present T cell receptor (beta chain) was sequenced within a study of neurological immune-mediated disorders. This clonotype was found many times. There are 14 residues in the CDR3. From germline, CDR1 is SGHRS and CDR2 YFSETQ. The germline V and J ends were trimmed by 9 bases and 3 bases, with 17 bases remaining between them. Regarding time point: longitudinal time-point 2. TCRdb ran MiXCR on the 5' RACE reads and lists one entry per CDR3 protein. The data contain 65,000 to 95,000 distinct CDR3 sequences, 5.5% to 6.5% of them seen just once; the ten biggest clones take up roughly 7.3%. The chain combines TRBV5-1 with TRBJ2-3; D unclear. The sample taken for sequencing was PBMCs. The TCR was taken from a woman in her sixties with multiple sclerosis. CDR3 DNA: TGCGCCACCTCACCACCCGTCGGTACAGATACGCAGTATTTT. Protein: CATSPPVGTDTQYF. The whole variable domain, remainder taken from reference TRBV5-1 and TRBJ2-3, is KAGVTQTPRYLIKTRGQQVTLSCSPISGHRSVSWYQQTPGQGLQFLFEYFSETQRNKGNFPGRFSGRQFSNSRSEMNVSTLELGDSALYLCATSPPVGTDTQYFGPGTRLTVL.